This TCR beta chain was identified in a study of blood T cells in healthy people across ages. It was with a sample-barcoded 5' primer and a J-beta primer mix that a second PCR of about 6 to 12 cycles was run. TCRdb reprocessed the 5' RACE reads via MiXCR and lists one record per CDR3 protein. The table includes about 1,800,000 distinct CDR3 sequences, 28% detected once. General study points: Unsorted PBMCs ruled out conclusive naive versus antigen-experienced comparison. Donors of long life had a larger count of naive CD4+ cells and greater diversity than aged donors.

To note about this clonotype: Antigen unknown.

The V gene's germline CDR1 is SGHRS and CDR2 YFSETQ. The CDR3 runs to 14 residues. The V gene lost 4 bases and the J gene lost 6 bases, with 13 bases spanning the gap. This clonotype was obtained from a woman in her twenties or thirties in good health. The chain combines TRBV5-1 with TRBJ2-2; possible D gene TRBD1, 6 bases. Sequencing was done on a sample of blood. This chain's CDR3 is CASSQQPGAGELFF. The DNA for the CDR3 is TGCGCCAGCAGCCAACAACCAGGGGCCGGGGAGCTGTTTTTT. The complete variable domain, with remaining parts taken from reference TRBV5-1 and TRBJ2-2, reads KAGVTQTPRYLIKTRGQQVTLSCSPISGHRSVSWYQQTPGQGLQFLFEYFSETQRNKGNFPGRFSGRQFSNSRSEMNVSTLELGDSALYLCASSQQPGAGELFFGEGSRLTVL.